This T cell receptor beta chain was found in a study of T cell responses to AZD1222 COVID-19 vaccine. Study-wide points: White British people made up most donors, females outnumbered males, and clonal diversity was possibly underestimated.

The data were produced by immunoSEQ multiplex PCR, yet TCRdb's version contains in-frame clones alone and is incomplete. The sample carries around 120,000 clones, around 90% recorded once. Per the germline V gene, CDR1 is SNHLY and CDR2 is FYNNEI. V lost 5 bases and J lost 1, with 5 bases in between. This CDR3 comprises 12 residues. As to this clone: Its antigen is not known.

The TCR originated in an adult in good health. Source: peripheral blood, taken on day 0 of MenACWY control vaccination. V usage is TRBV2 and J usage is TRBJ2-5; D uncertain. The CDR3 region has the DNA TGTGCCAGCAGTCAAACCCAAGAGACCCAGTACTTC. Its protein is CASSQTQETQYF.